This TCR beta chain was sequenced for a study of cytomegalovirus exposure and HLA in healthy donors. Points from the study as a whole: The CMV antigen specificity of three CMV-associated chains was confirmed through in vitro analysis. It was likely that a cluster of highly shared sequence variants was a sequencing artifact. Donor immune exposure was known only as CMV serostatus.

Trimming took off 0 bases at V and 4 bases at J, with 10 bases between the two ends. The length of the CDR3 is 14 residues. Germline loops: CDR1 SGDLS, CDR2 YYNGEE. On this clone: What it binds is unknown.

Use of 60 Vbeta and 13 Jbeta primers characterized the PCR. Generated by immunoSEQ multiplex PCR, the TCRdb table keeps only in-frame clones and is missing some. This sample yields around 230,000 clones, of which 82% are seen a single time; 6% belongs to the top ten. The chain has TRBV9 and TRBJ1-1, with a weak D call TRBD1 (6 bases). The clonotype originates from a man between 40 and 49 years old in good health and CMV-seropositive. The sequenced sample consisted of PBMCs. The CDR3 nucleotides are TGTGCCAGCAGCGTAGCTCAAGGGGGCACTGAAGCTTTCTTT. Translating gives CASSVAQGGTEAFF.